The 11 T cell receptor beta chains in this list originate from one sample, sequenced in a study of blood T cell repertoires in COVID-19. The assay was immunoSEQ multiplex PCR, and TCRdb's table has in-frame clones only and misses some. The sample yields about 50,000 clones, around 86% seen once. Input material: peripheral blood. The source of these receptors is a woman older than 75 with COVID-19, enrolled during active disease.

The chain's CDR3 is CASSSGQGYEQYF. CDR3 DNA: TGTGCCAGCAGTTCCGGACAGGGCTACGAGCAGTACTTC. J is TRBJ2-7 and V is TRBV12-3 or TRBV12-4; 8 bases fit TRBD1. The ends lost 4 bases at V and 3 bases at J; junction bases unmatched: 2. The CDR3 totals 13 residues.

The chain links TRBV15 to TRBJ1-2; 10 nucleotides match TRBD1. V was clipped by 4 bases and J by 8 bases; unmatched bases: 7. Germline CDR1 and CDR2: LNHNV and YYDKDF (reference sequence). The CDR3 length is 14 residues. The CDR3 spells CATSMRQGARGYTF. CDR3 nucleotides: TGTGCCACCAGCATGAGACAGGGGGCAAGGGGCTACACCTTC.

The J gene is TRBJ2-5, the V gene TRBV28; possible D gene TRBD1, 5 bases. This CDR3 has 13 amino acids. Germline assignment: CDR1 MDHEN and CDR2 SYDVKM. Between the trimmed V and J ends, which lost 6 bases and 1 base, there was a span of 9 bases. CDR3 protein: CASRTDPQETQYF. CDR3 in DNA: TGTGCCAGCAGGACAGATCCCCAAGAGACCCAGTACTTC.

The V and J genes are TRBV27 and TRBJ2-7; TRBD2 aligns across 7 bases. The CDR3 contains 14 residues. V lost 5 bases and J lost 3; bases outside the gene matches: 7. CDR1 and CDR2 from the germline V gene are MNHEY and SMNVEV (reference sequence). The CDR3 nucleotides read TGTGCCAGCAGTGCTACTAGCGCCATCTACGAGCAGTACTTC. This encodes CASSATSAIYEQYF.

The rearrangement uses TRBV7-9 and TRBJ1-3; TRBD1 aligns across 9 bases. V dropped 4 bases and J dropped 3; count of bases not matched to a gene: 4. The germline V gene encodes CDR1 SEHNR and CDR2 FQNEAQ (reference sequence). This CDR3 comprises 15 residues. The CDR3 DNA reads as TGTGCCAGCAGCTCAACAGGGGGCTTTGGAAACACCATATATTTT. Residues: CASSSTGGFGNTIYF.

This chain joins TRBV2 and TRBJ1-5; 7 bases are a match to TRBD1. CDR1 is SNHLY and CDR2 is FYNNEI in the germline V gene. V lost 7 bases and J lost 4; bases outside the gene matches: 7. The CDR3 has 14 amino acids. CDR3 sequence reads: CASTLQGINQPQHF. CDR3 DNA: TGTGCCAGCACACTACAGGGGATTAATCAGCCCCAGCATTTT.

This chain uses TRBV4-1 with TRBJ1-3, with D possibly TRBD1 on 5 matching bases. Germline values: CDR1 MGHRA, CDR2 YSYEKL. CDR3 length equals 19 residues. Between the trimmed V and J ends, which lost 0 bases and 2 bases, there was a span of 20 bases. CDR3 in DNA: TGCGCCAGCAGCCAAGACGGGAGTCGCCAGGGCGGTGCTGGAAACACCATATATTTT. Protein sequence: CASSQDGSRQGGAGNTIYF.

The table lists this clone with a count of one. The V call is TRBV5-5, the J call TRBJ2-6; D gene ambiguous. The CDR3 length is 19 residues. Trimming cost V 0 bases and J 0 bases, with 16 bases left between them. Germline V gene lookup returns CDR1 SGHKS and CDR2 YYEKEE (reference sequence). CDR3 DNA: TGTGCCAGCAGCTTGGCGCTTGGTTTTCCCAGCTCTGGGGCCAACGTCCTGACTTTC. Protein product: CASSLALGFPSSGANVLTF.

V gene TRBV30 combines with J gene TRBJ1-2; 7 positions agree with TRBD1. Germline loops: CDR1 GTSNPN, CDR2 SVGIG (reference sequence). V gave up 0 bases and J gave up 4 bases; unmatched junction bases: 5. The CDR3 covers 14 residues. The CDR3 is CAWSVGGRGYGYTF. In nucleotides, the CDR3 is TGTGCCTGGAGTGTAGGGGGCAGAGGCTATGGCTACACCTTC.

The chain couples TRBV5-1 to TRBJ1-4, with D possibly being TRBD1 (5 bases). The V end lost 4 bases, the J end lost 7 bases, and 14 bases lay between the germline ends. This CDR3 is 14 amino acids long. In germline, CDR1 is SGHRS, CDR2 YFSETQ. The CDR3 DNA sequence: TGCGCCAGCAGCCCACAGGTCACGGGTGAAAAACTGTTTTTT. Translating it yields CASSPQVTGEKLFF.

The chain couples TRBV6-6 to TRBJ2-7; 10 bases match TRBD1. V trimming: 7 bases; J trimming: 4 bases; junction bases outside the gene matches: 10. The CDR3 spans 15 residues. Germline CDR1 is MNHNY and CDR2 is SVGAGI (reference sequence). The CDR3 sequence: CASTLTGTGDYEQYF. The CDR3 nucleotides read TGTGCCAGCACCTTGACCGGGACAGGGGATTACGAGCAGTACTTC.